This T cell receptor (beta chain) was captured in a study of blood T cells in healthy people across ages. Together with a sample-barcoded 5' primer, a J-beta primer mix was included in a second PCR lasting roughly 6 to 12 cycles. MiXCR was run by TCRdb on the 5' RACE reads, yielding one entry per CDR3 protein. Here the sample spans around 790,000 distinct CDR3 sequences, under 55% being singletons. Germline lookup yields CDR1 MNHEY and CDR2 SVGEGT. This CDR3 region has 14 residues. V lost 6 bases and J lost 4; bases outside the gene matches: 7. V usage is TRBV6-2 or TRBV6-3 and J usage is TRBJ2-7; 9 positions agree with TRBD1. This clonotype was obtained from a man aged 55-75 years in good health. Sample: blood. The CDR3 DNA follows: TGTGCCAGCAGCCCCGTCGGACAGGGGTACGAGCAGTACTTC. Its protein is CASSPVGQGYEQYF.